The T cell receptor beta chain described here comes from a study of T cells after yellow fever vaccination. At the level of the study: Each low-cell-number fraction was prepared by means of SMART-Seq v4 Ultra Low Input. Study-level points and caveats: Only a minor proportion of clonotypes was detected across both CD4 and CD8 compartments. Reappearance after the booster was observed for most primary-vaccination clones (roughly 97% CD4, about 91% CD8).

A process of 5'RACE template switching, which added a universal primer site and UMIs, was used to make TCR cDNA. TCRdb independently ran MiXCR on the 5' RACE reads; one entry per CDR3 protein. Of around 600,000 distinct CDR3 sequences in the sample, 10% to 15% are singletons; the top ten hold 15%. V was cut by 1 base and J by 1 base, with 7 bases left in between. CDR3 length: 13 amino acids. Germline V gene lookup returns CDR1 DFQATT and CDR2 SNEGSKA (reference sequence). In the case of this clonotype: Antigen specificity is unknown.

Material: PBMCs, obtained on the day of the yellow fever booster vaccination. The chain links TRBV20-1 to TRBJ1-1, with D unclear. The source of this sequence is a man aged 25-40 years who received the YFV17D yellow fever vaccine. CDR3 sequence: CSARAQANTEAFF. In nucleotides, the CDR3 is TGCAGTGCTAGAGCCCAGGCGAACACTGAAGCTTTCTTT.